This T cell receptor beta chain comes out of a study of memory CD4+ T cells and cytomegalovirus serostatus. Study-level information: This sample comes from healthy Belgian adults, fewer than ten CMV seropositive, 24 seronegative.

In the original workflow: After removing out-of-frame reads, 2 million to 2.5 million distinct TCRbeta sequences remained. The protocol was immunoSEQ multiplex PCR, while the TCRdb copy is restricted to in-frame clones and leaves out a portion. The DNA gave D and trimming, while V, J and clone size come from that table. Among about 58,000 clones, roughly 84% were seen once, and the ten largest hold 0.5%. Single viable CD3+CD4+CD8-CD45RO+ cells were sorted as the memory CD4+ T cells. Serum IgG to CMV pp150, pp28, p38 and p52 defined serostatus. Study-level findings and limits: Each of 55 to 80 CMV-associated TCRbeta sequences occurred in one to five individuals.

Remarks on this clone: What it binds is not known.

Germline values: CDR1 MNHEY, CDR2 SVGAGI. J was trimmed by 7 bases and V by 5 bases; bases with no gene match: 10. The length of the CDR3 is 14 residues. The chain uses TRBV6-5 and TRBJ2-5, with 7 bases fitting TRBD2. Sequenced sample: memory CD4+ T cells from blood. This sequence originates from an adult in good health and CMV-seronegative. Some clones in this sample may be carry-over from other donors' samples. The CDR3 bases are TGTGCCAGCAGTGACCGAACGGGGGGAGGGACCCAGTACTTC. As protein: CASSDRTGGGTQYF.